Each of the 9 T cell receptor beta chains below was sequenced from the same sample in a study of blood T cells in healthy people across ages. It was with a sample-barcoded 5' primer and a J-beta primer mix that a second PCR of roughly 6 to 12 cycles was run. TCRdb used MiXCR to reprocess the 5' RACE reads, holding one entry per CDR3 protein. The table includes roughly 900,000 distinct CDR3 sequences, roughly 52% detected once. Sequenced sample: blood. The receptors originated from a man aged 25-45 years in good health.

This clonotype has a handful of counts. V is TRBV28 and J is TRBJ2-7; D not resolved. V gave up 5 bases and J gave up 6 bases, with 11 bases separating them. Germline V gene data show CDR1 as MDHEN and CDR2 as SYDVKM. This CDR3 spans 12 amino acids. The CDR3 loop is CASSGNGREQYF. CDR3 bases: TGTGCCAGCAGTGGCAACGGGCGCGAGCAGTACTTC.

The chain employs TRBV7-9 and TRBJ2-1; D perhaps matches TRBD2 (5 bases). Germline V gene sequence: CDR1 SEHNR, CDR2 FQNEAQ (reference sequence). Trimming cost V 5 bases and J 4 bases, with 15 bases left between them. The CDR3 has 15 residues. The CDR3 reads CASSTRTAPYNEQFF. The CDR3 DNA sequence: TGTGCCAGCAGCACACGGACTGCCCCATACAATGAGCAGTTCTTC.

This clonotype was counted between two and nine times. V usage is TRBV12-3 or TRBV12-4 and J usage is TRBJ2-7; the match to TRBD1 covers 11 bases. The J segment lost 2 bases and the V segment lost 6 bases, leaving 6 bases of the junction unmatched. The CDR3 has 15 residues. CDR3 DNA sequence: TGTGCCAGCAGGATCTCGGGACAGGGGGCCTACGAGCAGTACTTC. This sequence encodes CASRISGQGAYEQYF.

The gene calls are TRBV7-9 and TRBJ2-3; D call uncertain. V was trimmed by 1 base and J by 6 bases, leaving 14 bases between them. The CDR3 loop spans 15 amino acids. Germline V gene lookup returns CDR1 SEHNR and CDR2 FQNEAQ (reference sequence). The CDR3 here is CASSLGSGIGDTQYF. CDR3 nucleotides: TGTGCCAGCAGCTTAGGTTCAGGAATAGGGGATACGCAGTATTTT.

This chain uses TRBV11-2 with TRBJ2-7, with TRBD1 matching over 7 bases. The CDR3 has 14 amino acids. Germline V gives CDR1 SGHAT, CDR2 FQNNGV. V lost 5 bases to trimming and J lost 2 bases; unmatched junction nucleotides: 6. The CDR3 sequence: CASSRGQRTYEQYF. The CDR3 coding sequence is TGTGCCAGCAGCCGGGGACAGCGTACCTACGAGCAGTACTTC. Using reference TRBV11-2 and TRBJ2-7 for the parts outside the CDR3, the full variable domain is EAGVAQSPRYKIIEKRQSVAFWCNPISGHATLYWYQQILGQGPKLLIQFQNNGVVDDSQLPKDRFSAERLKGVDSTLKIQPAKLEDSAVYLCASSRGQRTYEQYFGPGTRLTVT.

The chain joins TRBV20-1 to TRBJ2-1; D is possibly TRBD1 or TRBD2 (5 bases each). Germline-derived CDR1 and CDR2 are DFQATT and SNEGSKA (reference sequence). The CDR3 spans 12 residues. The V gene lost 3 bases and the J gene lost 7 bases, with 10 bases spanning the gap. The CDR3 bases are TGCAGTGCTAGGGGCAGGGAGAATGAGCAGTTCTTC. This codes for CSARGRENEQFF.

The chain uses TRBV4-3 and TRBJ1-1; no clear D gene. V lost 0 bases, J lost 4 bases, and 12 bases lay in between. Germline CDR1 reads LGHNA; CDR2 reads YSLEER. CDR3 length: 15 amino acids. The CDR3 protein is CASSQDPASGTEAFF. The CDR3 nucleotides read TGCGCCAGCAGCCAAGACCCAGCGTCGGGCACTGAAGCTTTCTTT.

The sample holds a few counts of this clonotype. The chain has TRBV6-7 and TRBJ2-7, with D perhaps TRBD2 (5 bases). TRBV6-7 is known as an ORF, though its function is uncertain. Trimming removed 7 bases at V and 6 bases at J, with 13 bases between. The CDR3 contains 12 residues. The CDR3 nucleotides are TGTGCCAGCACCACGGAGGTTAGCGAGCAGTACTTC. This translates into CASTTEVSEQYF.

This clonotype has more than one count but fewer than ten. The chain is built from TRBV11-1 and TRBJ2-7, with D hard to call. Germline V lookup: CDR1 SGHAT, CDR2 FQDESV (reference sequence). The CDR3 loop spans 14 amino acids. Trimming shortened V by 3 bases and J by 0 bases, and 9 bases separated the two germline ends. CDR3 nucleotides: TGTGCCAGCAGCTTGGGATCACTCTCCTACGAGCAGTACTTC. Its translation is CASSLGSLSYEQYF.